This T cell receptor beta chain comes out of a study of T-cell reconstitution after alpha-beta-depleted transplantation in children. Findings and limits, study-wide: Newly produced T cells mostly accounted for T-cell counts and diversity one year post-transplant.

Looked up from germline, CDR1 is DFQATT and CDR2 is SNEGSKA (reference sequence). V shed 4 bases and J 5 bases; nucleotides not matched to a gene: 9. There are 15 residues in the CDR3. This clonotype came up a few times. Its antigen is undetermined. The TCRbeta library incorporated unique molecular identifiers. Each CDR3 protein is one row after TCRdb ran MiXCR on the PCR reads. The sample lists 750,000 to 950,000 distinct CDR3 sequences; 15% to 20% were seen once. The input for sequencing was PBMCs, mostly from graft donor cells, taken 360 days after TCRalphabeta/CD19-depleted stem cell transplant. V is TRBV20-1 and J is TRBJ2-1; 9 bases match TRBD1. The sequence derives from a male patient younger than 18 who had a stem cell transplant for acute lymphoblastic leukemia, so the T cells may come from the graft donor. CDR3 bases: TGCAGTGCTAACAGGGGGCCCATTCAGAACAATGAGCAGTTCTTC. Its translation is CSANRGPIQNNEQFF.